The rows below give T cell receptor beta chains drawn from one sample of a study of radiotherapy plus CTLA-4 blockade in lung cancer. Some clones are missing from TCRdb's copy, which holds only in-frame ones; the method was immunoSEQ multiplex PCR. The sample includes 71,000 or so clones, 70% to 90% of them seen just once. The source was peripheral blood, collected from a patient treated with radiotherapy plus ipilimumab. The receptor set was obtained from a human donor with non-small cell lung cancer who had stable disease on radiotherapy plus ipilimumab. The CDR3 runs from the conserved cysteine through the conserved F or W. The order of the fields is D gene, J gene, V gene, CDR3 length, clone size, CDR3 DNA, CDR3 protein. A D gene is named only where the DNA matches it firmly. Clone size is shown for a subset of rows, as once, few, many or a class of expanded clone.

d_gene: TRBD2; j_gene: TRBJ2-1; v_gene: TRBV5-5; len: 15; abundance: NA; CDR3nt: TGTGCCAGCAGCTTCGGCGGGAGCTCCTACAATGAGCAGTTCTTC; CDR3aa: CASSFGGSSYNEQFF
d_gene: TRBD2; j_gene: TRBJ2-7; v_gene: TRBV27; len: 15; abundance: NA; CDR3nt: TGTGCCAGCAGCGGGAGGGCCACCAGCTCCTACGAGCAGTACTTC; CDR3aa: CASSGRATSSYEQYF
d_gene: NA; j_gene: TRBJ2-3; v_gene: TRBV5-4; len: 16; abundance: NA; CDR3nt: TGTGCCAGCAGCCGTCCCGGGACGGACCACACAGATACGCAGTATTTT; CDR3aa: CASSRPGTDHTDTQYF
d_gene: NA; j_gene: TRBJ2-5; v_gene: TRBV4-1; len: 15; abundance: once; CDR3nt: TGCGCCAGCAGCCGCCAGGACACGGGTATAGAGACCCAGTACTTC; CDR3aa: CASSRQDTGIETQYF
d_gene: NA; j_gene: TRBJ2-3; v_gene: TRBV6-4; len: 13; abundance: NA; CDR3nt: TGTGCCAGCAGCAGGGGACGCGGAGATACGCAGTATTTT; CDR3aa: CASSRGRGDTQYF
d_gene: NA; j_gene: TRBJ1-4; v_gene: TRBV14; len: 15; abundance: few; CDR3nt: TGTGCCAGCAGCCAAGATACGGGGGTAGGCGAAAAACTGTTTTTT; CDR3aa: CASSQDTGVGEKLFF
d_gene: TRBD1; j_gene: TRBJ1-5; v_gene: TRBV18; len: 14; abundance: NA; CDR3nt: TGTGCCAGCTCTCCAGGGGGCGGCAATCAGCCCCAGCATTTT; CDR3aa: CASSPGGGNQPQHF
d_gene: NA; j_gene: TRBJ2-2; v_gene: TRBV12-5; len: 13; abundance: few; CDR3nt: TGTGCTAGTGGTTCAGGGAACACCGGGGAGCTGTTTTTT; CDR3aa: CASGSGNTGELFF
d_gene: NA; j_gene: TRBJ1-2; v_gene: TRBV7-9; len: 15; abundance: once; CDR3nt: TGTGCCAGCAGCTCCACGGGGCGGTTGAACTATGGCTACACCTTC; CDR3aa: CASSSTGRLNYGYTF
d_gene: NA; j_gene: TRBJ1-4; v_gene: TRBV2; len: 17; abundance: few; CDR3nt: TGTGCCAGCAGTGACCCCACAGGAGTTAACCCTAGTGAAAAACTGTTTTTT; CDR3aa: CASSDPTGVNPSEKLFF
d_gene: NA; j_gene: TRBJ1-1; v_gene: TRBV18; len: 15; abundance: NA; CDR3nt: TGTGCCAGCTCACTCTCGAGGGGCTTGAACACTGAAGCTTTCTTT; CDR3aa: CASSLSRGLNTEAFF
d_gene: NA; j_gene: TRBJ2-7; v_gene: TRBV5-5; len: 15; abundance: NA; CDR3nt: TGTGCCAGCAGCTTGGGATTGGACTACTCCTACGAGCAGTACTTC; CDR3aa: CASSLGLDYSYEQYF
d_gene: TRBD2; j_gene: TRBJ2-1; v_gene: TRBV9; len: 15; abundance: NA; CDR3nt: TGTGCCAGCAGCGTAGGTACTAGCGGGAGTCAGGAGCAGTTCTTC; CDR3aa: CASSVGTSGSQEQFF
d_gene: NA; j_gene: TRBJ2-7; v_gene: TRBV7-9; len: 11; abundance: NA; CDR3nt: TGTGCCAGCCAGGGAAACTACGAGCAGTACTTC; CDR3aa: CASQGNYEQYF
d_gene: NA; j_gene: TRBJ1-5; v_gene: TRBV19; len: 16; abundance: NA; CDR3nt: TGTGCCAGTGGCGGTGGGCCGGGAAGAGGGAATCAGCCCCAGCATTTT; CDR3aa: CASGGGPGRGNQPQHF
d_gene: TRBD1; j_gene: TRBJ2-1; v_gene: TRBV28; len: 12; abundance: NA; CDR3nt: TGTGCCAGCAGGGGACAGCGCACTGAGCAGTTCTTC; CDR3aa: CASRGQRTEQFF
d_gene: NA; j_gene: TRBJ1-4; v_gene: TRBV6-1; len: 14; abundance: NA; CDR3nt: TGTGCCAGCACTCCTGGGGCAGGGCCTGAAAAACTGTTTTTT; CDR3aa: CASTPGAGPEKLFF
d_gene: NA; j_gene: TRBJ1-4; v_gene: TRBV19; len: 15; abundance: NA; CDR3nt: TGTGCCAGTAGTTCCCCCAGGGGAAATAATGAAAAACTGTTTTTT; CDR3aa: CASSSPRGNNEKLFF
d_gene: NA; j_gene: TRBJ2-1; v_gene: TRBV19; len: 15; abundance: NA; CDR3nt: TGTGCCAGTAGTATCTCGGGGTTCGGGAAGGATGAGCAGTTCTTC; CDR3aa: CASSISGFGKDEQFF
d_gene: TRBD2; j_gene: TRBJ2-2; v_gene: TRBV7-6; len: 15; abundance: once; CDR3nt: TGTGCCAGCAGCCTAAGCGGGGTAGGGACCGGGGAGCTGTTTTTT; CDR3aa: CASSLSGVGTGELFF
d_gene: NA; j_gene: TRBJ2-2; v_gene: TRBV7-2; len: 15; abundance: NA; CDR3nt: TGTGCCAGCAGCACATCCACCATCAACACCGGGGAGCTGTTTTTT; CDR3aa: CASSTSTINTGELFF
d_gene: NA; j_gene: TRBJ1-3; v_gene: TRBV11-3; len: 15; abundance: NA; CDR3nt: TGTGCCAGCAGCGCCTCGGGGCGGGATGGAAACACCATATATTTT; CDR3aa: CASSASGRDGNTIYF
d_gene: NA; j_gene: TRBJ2-1; v_gene: TRBV18; len: 16; abundance: once; CDR3nt: TGTGCCAGCTCACCAGAGAGGAGACTAGACTACAATGAGCAGTTCTTC; CDR3aa: CASSPERRLDYNEQFF
d_gene: NA; j_gene: TRBJ2-3; v_gene: TRBV5-6; len: 13; abundance: NA; CDR3nt: TGTGCCAGCAGCTTGAAAGGACGCGCAACGCAGTATTTT; CDR3aa: CASSLKGRATQYF
d_gene: NA; j_gene: TRBJ2-7; v_gene: TRBV15; len: 14; abundance: NA; CDR3nt: TGTGCCACCAGCAGAGATTACGGGGTCCACGAGCAGTACTTC; CDR3aa: CATSRDYGVHEQYF